This passage covers 4 T cell receptor beta chains from one sample sequenced in a study of type 1 regulatory T cells (dated by TCRdb to the early 2020s). Antigen specificity for these receptors is unknown. Sequencer: Illumina MiSeq. Clones were called with MiXCR by TCRdb after fastp trimmed the public reads at Q25, and only in-frame beta chains were retained. Every distinct CDR3 protein forms one entry, paired with its most common genes and DNA. This sample is represented by 14,000 to 15,000 distinct CDR3 sequences; around 13% of them were singletons. The top ten clonotypes cover approximately 15% of the sample. Sequenced sample: cultured T cells, either the whole culture or a sorted T cell fraction (not recorded which). The origin of the receptors is a human donor in good health.

About this clonotype: Given a far larger clone just one base away, this is likely a sequencing read error. The chain uses TRBV20-1 and TRBJ2-7; 7 nucleotides align to TRBD2. Germline CDR1 DFQATT, CDR2 SNEGSKA (reference sequence). The CDR3 length is 15 residues. The trim removed 6 bases at V and 7 bases at J, leaving 18 bases unmatched. CDR3 in amino acids: CSAREAASGYNEQYF. The CDR3 bases are TGCAGTGCCCGAGAGGCGGCTAGCGGCTACAATGAGCAGTACTTC.

This clonotype was seen repeatedly, ten times or more. The rearrangement links TRBV6-2 or TRBV6-3 to TRBJ1-5, with no clear D. The V gene lost 5 bases and the J gene lost 7 bases, with 15 bases spanning the gap. CDR1 is MNHEY and CDR2 is SVGEGT in the germline V gene. This CDR3 has 14 amino acids. The CDR3 region is CASSPGNLIQPQHF. In DNA, the CDR3 is TGTGCCAGCAGTCCAGGAAATCTTATACAGCCCCAGCATTTT.

This clonotype was counted at least ten times. This chain's CDR3 is CASSHGTGGETEAFF. The CDR3 DNA follows: TGTGCCAGCAGCCACGGGACTGGCGGGGAGACTGAAGCTTTCTTT. The chain is built from TRBV6-2 or TRBV6-3 and TRBJ1-1, with D possibly TRBD1 on 5 matching bases. V lost 6 bases and J 5 bases, leaving 19 bases between the germline ends. Germline V gives CDR1 MNHEY, CDR2 SVGEGT. There are 15 residues in the CDR3.

This clonotype was counted ten times or more. The chain employs TRBV20-1 and TRBJ2-7; 12 nucleotides agree with TRBD2. CDR3 size: 16 residues. CDR1 and CDR2 from the germline V gene are DFQATT and SNEGSKA (reference sequence). Unmatched junction bases numbered 5, after V lost 0 bases and J lost 2 bases. CDR3 DNA sequence: TGCAGTGCTAGAGATCGGGCTAGCGGGAGGGCCTACGAGCAGTACTTC. Translation: CSARDRASGRAYEQYF.